The 3 T cell receptor beta chains below come from one sample, sequenced in a study of CD8 T cells in ankylosing spondylitis. The study, taken as a whole, reports: Characteristic of ankylosing spondylitis blood, it appeared, was a TCR beta motif comprising roughly 8 highly homologous variants.

No cognate antigen is known for these TCRs. TCRdb independently ran MiXCR on the 5' RACE reads; one entry per CDR3 protein. The repertoire holds 700,000 to 850,000 distinct CDR3 sequences, with about 12% as singletons. The sample comprised blood, either unsorted or a sorted T cell fraction (not recorded which). Every receptor here comes from a male donor with ankylosing spondylitis.

The rearrangement uses TRBV11-2 and TRBJ2-3; TRBD2 might be the D (5 bases). Looked up from germline, CDR1 is SGHAT and CDR2 is FQNNGV. The CDR3 is 18 residues long. V lost 2 bases and J 0 bases, leaving 18 bases between the germline ends. The CDR3 loop is CASSLPGRTGDSTDTQYF. CDR3 sequence (DNA): TGTGCCAGCAGCTTACCCGGAAGGACTGGGGATAGCACAGATACGCAGTATTTT.

V usage is TRBV18 and J usage is TRBJ1-6, with 7 positions matching TRBD1. CDR1 is KGHSH and CDR2 is LQKENI in the germline V gene. V lost 5 bases, J lost 8 bases, and 3 bases stayed unmatched. The CDR3 contains 13 residues. For the CDR3, the DNA is TGTGCCAGCTCAGACAGGGATGATTCACCCCTCCACTTT. Its protein is CASSDRDDSPLHF.

This clonotype was recorded many times. The CDR3 region has the DNA TGTGCCAGCAGAAAGGACCCTACCCAAGAGACCCAGTACTTC. Protein sequence: CASRKDPTQETQYF. This rearrangement joins TRBV7-2 to TRBJ2-5, with D uncertain. V lost 6 bases to trimming and J lost 1 base, with 12 bases between them. Germline V gives CDR1 SGHTA, CDR2 FQGNSA. The CDR3 spans 14 residues. Looking up the rest from reference TRBV7-2 and TRBJ2-5 gives the full variable domain: GAGVSQSPSNKVTEKGKDVELRCDPISGHTALYWYRQSLGQGLEFLIYFQGNSAPDKSGLPSDRFSAERTGGSVSTLTIQRTQQEDSAVYLCASRKDPTQETQYFGPGTRLLVL.